This T cell receptor beta chain was sequenced during a study of blood T cell repertoires in COVID-19. Study in general: Acute-phase and convalescent COVID-19 samples originated in the United States, Italy and Spain.

Under the authors' procedure: Reference gene primers were amplified, and this amplification served to estimate nucleated cell counts. TCRdb keeps only in-frame clones here, not all; method: immunoSEQ multiplex PCR. The DNA was the basis for D and trimming; V, J and clone size are from that table. This table has about 83,000 clones, approximately 90% appearing once. V was clipped by 5 bases and J by 0 bases; unmatched bases: 4. CDR1 is SEHNR and CDR2 is FQNEAQ in the germline V gene (reference sequence). The CDR3 loop spans 15 amino acids. This sequence originates from a woman aged 50 to 60 with active or convalescent COVID-19. The chain recombines TRBV7-9 with TRBJ2-5; 9 bases map to TRBD1. The specimen sequenced was peripheral blood. CDR3 DNA: TGTGCCAGCAGCCTGACAGGGGGGTACCAAGAGACCCAGTACTTC. It translates to CASSLTGGYQETQYF.